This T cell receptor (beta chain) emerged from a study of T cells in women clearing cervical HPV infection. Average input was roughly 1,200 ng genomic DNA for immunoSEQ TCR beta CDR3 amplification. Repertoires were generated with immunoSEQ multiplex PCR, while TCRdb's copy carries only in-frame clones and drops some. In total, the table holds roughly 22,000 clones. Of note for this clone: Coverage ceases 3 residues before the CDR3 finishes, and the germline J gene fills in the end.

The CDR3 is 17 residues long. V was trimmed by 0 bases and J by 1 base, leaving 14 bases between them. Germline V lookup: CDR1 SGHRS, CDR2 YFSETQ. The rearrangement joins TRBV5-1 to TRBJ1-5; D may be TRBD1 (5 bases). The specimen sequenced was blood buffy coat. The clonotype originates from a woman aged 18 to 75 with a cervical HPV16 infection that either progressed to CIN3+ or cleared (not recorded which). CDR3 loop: CASSLAWGDPSNQPQHF. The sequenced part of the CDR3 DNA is TGCGCCAGCAGCTTGGCCTGGGGGGACCCAAGCAATCAGCCC.